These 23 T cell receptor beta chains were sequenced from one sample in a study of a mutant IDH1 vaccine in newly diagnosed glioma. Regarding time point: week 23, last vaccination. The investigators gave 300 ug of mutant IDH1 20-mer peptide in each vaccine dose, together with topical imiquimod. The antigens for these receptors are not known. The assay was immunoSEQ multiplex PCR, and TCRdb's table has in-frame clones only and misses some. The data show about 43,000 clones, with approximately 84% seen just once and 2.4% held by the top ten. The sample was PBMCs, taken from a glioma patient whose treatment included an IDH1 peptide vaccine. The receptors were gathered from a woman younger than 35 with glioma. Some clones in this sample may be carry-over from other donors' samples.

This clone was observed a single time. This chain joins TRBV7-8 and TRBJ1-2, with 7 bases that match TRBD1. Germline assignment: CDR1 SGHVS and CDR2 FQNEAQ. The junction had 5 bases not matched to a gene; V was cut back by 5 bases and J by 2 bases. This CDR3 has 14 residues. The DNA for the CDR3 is TGTGCCAGCAGCCCTATGGGACAGAACTATGGCTACACCTTC. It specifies CASSPMGQNYGYTF.

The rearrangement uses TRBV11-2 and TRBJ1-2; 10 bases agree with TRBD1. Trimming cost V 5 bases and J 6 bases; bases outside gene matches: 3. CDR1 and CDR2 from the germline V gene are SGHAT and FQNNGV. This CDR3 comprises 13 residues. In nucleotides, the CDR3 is TGTGCCAGCAGCATCGGGACAGGGGATGGCTACACCTTC. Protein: CASSIGTGDGYTF.

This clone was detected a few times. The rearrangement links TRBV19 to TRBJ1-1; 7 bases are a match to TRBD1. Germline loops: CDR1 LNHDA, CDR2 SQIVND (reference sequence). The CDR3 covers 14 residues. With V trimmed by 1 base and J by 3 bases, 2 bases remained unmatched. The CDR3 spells CASSIGQGYTEAFF. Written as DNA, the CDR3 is TGTGCCAGTAGTATAGGACAGGGCTACACTGAAGCTTTCTTT.

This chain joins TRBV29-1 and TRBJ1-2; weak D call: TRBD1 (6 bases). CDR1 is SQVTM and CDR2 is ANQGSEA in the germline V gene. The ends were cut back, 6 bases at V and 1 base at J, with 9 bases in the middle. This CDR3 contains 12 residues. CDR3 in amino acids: CSVEDSNYGYTF. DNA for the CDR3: TGCAGCGTGGAGGACAGTAACTATGGCTACACCTTC.

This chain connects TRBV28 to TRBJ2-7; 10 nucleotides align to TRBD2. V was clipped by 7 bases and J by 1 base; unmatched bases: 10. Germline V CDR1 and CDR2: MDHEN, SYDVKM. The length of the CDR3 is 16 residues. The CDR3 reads CASTQSTSGKSYEQYF. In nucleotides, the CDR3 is TGTGCCAGCACGCAATCCACTAGCGGGAAATCCTACGAGCAGTACTTC.

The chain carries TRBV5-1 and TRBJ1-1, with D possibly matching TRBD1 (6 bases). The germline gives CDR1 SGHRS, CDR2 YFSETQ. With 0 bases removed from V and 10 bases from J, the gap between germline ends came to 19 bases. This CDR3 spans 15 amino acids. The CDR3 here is CASSLGTDRSARAFF. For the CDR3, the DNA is TGCGCCAGCAGCTTGGGCACCGACAGGTCCGCTCGAGCTTTCTTT.

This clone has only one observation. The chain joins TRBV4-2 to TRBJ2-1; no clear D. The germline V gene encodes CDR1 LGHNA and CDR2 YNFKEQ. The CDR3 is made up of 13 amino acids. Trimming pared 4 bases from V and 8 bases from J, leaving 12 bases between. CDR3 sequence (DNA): TGTGCCAGCAGCCTAACTCCTTGGGATGAGCAGTTCTTC. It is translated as CASSLTPWDEQFF.

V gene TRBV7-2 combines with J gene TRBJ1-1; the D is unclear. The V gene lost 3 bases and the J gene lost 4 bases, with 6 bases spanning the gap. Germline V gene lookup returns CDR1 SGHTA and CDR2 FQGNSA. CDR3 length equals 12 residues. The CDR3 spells CASSFLGTEAFF. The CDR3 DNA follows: TGTGCCAGCAGCTTTTTAGGCACTGAAGCTTTCTTT.

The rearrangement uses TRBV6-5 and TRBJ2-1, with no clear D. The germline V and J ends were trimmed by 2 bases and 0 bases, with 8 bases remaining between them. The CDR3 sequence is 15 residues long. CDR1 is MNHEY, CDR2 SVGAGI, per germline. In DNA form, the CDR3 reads TGTGCCAGCAGTTACCGCGACATCTCCTACAATGAGCAGTTCTTC. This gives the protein CASSYRDISYNEQFF.

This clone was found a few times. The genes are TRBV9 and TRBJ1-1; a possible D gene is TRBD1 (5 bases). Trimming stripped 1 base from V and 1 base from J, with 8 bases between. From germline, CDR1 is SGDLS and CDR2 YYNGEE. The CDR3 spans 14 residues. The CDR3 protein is CASSVQGGNTEAFF. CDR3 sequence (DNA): TGTGCCAGCAGCGTACAGGGAGGGAACACTGAAGCTTTCTTT.

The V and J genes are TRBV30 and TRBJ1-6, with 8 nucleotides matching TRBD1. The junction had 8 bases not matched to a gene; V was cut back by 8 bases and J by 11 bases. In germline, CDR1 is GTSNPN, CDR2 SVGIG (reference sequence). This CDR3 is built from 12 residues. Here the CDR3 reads CAGQGSQAPLHF. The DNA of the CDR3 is TGTGCCGGACAGGGTTCCCAAGCACCCCTCCACTTT.

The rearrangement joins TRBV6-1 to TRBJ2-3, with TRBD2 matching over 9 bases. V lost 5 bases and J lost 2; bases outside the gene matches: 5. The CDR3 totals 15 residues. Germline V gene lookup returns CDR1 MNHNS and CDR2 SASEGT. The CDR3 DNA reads TGTGCCAGCAGTTTTTTAGCGGGAGCCACAGATACGCAGTATTTT. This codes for CASSFLAGATDTQYF.

The CDR3 DNA follows: TGTGCCAGCAGACGGGGGGACGGCCGGACGGATACGCAGTATTTT. It specifies CASRRGDGRTDTQYF. The chain combines TRBV6-5 with TRBJ2-3; TRBD2 agrees at 7 bases. J was trimmed by 6 bases and V by 6 bases; bases with no gene match: 12. The CDR3 extends over 15 amino acids. Germline loops: CDR1 MNHEY, CDR2 SVGAGI.

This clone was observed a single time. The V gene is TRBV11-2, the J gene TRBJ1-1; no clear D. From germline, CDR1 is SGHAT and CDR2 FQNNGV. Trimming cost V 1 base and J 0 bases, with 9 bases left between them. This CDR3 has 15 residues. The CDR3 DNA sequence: TGTGCCAGCAGCTTAGTAGCGGGCGTGAACACTGAAGCTTTCTTT. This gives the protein CASSLVAGVNTEAFF.

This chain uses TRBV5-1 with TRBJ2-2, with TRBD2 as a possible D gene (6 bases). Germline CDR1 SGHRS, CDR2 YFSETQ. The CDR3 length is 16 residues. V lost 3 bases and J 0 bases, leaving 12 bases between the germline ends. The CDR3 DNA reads TGCGCCAGCAGCTACCGTGGGGGGACGAACACCGGGGAGCTGTTTTTT. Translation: CASSYRGGTNTGELFF. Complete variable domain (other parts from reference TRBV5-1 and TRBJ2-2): KAGVTQTPRYLIKTRGQQVTLSCSPISGHRSVSWYQQTPGQGLQFLFEYFSETQRNKGNFPGRFSGRQFSNSRSEMNVSTLELGDSALYLCASSYRGGTNTGELFFGEGSRLTVL.

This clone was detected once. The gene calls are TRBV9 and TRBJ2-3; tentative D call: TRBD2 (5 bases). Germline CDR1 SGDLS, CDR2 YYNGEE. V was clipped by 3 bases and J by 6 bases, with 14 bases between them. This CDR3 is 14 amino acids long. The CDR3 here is CASSARLIADTQYF. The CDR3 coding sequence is TGTGCCAGCAGCGCCCGGTTAATAGCGGATACGCAGTATTTT. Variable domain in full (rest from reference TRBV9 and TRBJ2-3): DSGVTQTPKHLITATGQRVTLRCSPRSGDLSVYWYQQSLDQGLQFLIQYYNGEERAKGNILERFSAQQFPDLHSELNLSSLELGDSALYFCASSARLIADTQYFGPGTRLTVL.

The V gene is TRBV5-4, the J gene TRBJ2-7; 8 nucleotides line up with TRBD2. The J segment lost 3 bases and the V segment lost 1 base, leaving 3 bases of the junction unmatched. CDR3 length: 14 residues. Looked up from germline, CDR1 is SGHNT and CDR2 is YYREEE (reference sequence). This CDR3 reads CASSLTGGNYEQYF. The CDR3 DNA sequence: TGTGCCAGCAGCTTGACGGGGGGGAACTACGAGCAGTACTTC.

CDR3 coding DNA: TGTGCCATCAGCCCCTCGCGTCCCGTTGGGGATACGCAGTATTTT. Residues: CAISPSRPVGDTQYF. This chain links TRBV10-3 with TRBJ2-3; D is ambiguous. Germline CDR1 and CDR2: ENHRY and SYGVKD. The length of the CDR3 is 15 residues. V gave up 6 bases and J gave up 6 bases, with 19 bases separating them.

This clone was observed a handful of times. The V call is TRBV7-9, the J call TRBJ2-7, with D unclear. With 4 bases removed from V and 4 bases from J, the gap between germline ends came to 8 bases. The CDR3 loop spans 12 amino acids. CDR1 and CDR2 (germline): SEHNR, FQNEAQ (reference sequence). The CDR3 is CASSSYGYEQYF. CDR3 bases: TGTGCCAGCAGCTCATACGGGTACGAGCAGTACTTC.

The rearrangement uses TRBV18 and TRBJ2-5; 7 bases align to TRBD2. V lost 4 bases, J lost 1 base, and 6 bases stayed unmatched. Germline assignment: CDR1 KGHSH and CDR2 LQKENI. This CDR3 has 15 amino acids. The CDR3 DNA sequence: TGTGCCAGCTCACTGTCGTGGGGGGGCCAAGAGACCCAGTACTTC. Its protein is CASSLSWGGQETQYF.

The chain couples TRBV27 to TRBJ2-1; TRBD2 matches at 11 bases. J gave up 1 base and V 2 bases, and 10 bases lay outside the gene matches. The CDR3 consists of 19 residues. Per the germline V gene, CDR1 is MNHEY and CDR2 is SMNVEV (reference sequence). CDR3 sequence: CASSLRALAGGLSYNEQFF. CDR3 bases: TGTGCCAGCAGTTTAAGGGCCCTAGCGGGGGGTCTATCCTACAATGAGCAGTTCTTC.

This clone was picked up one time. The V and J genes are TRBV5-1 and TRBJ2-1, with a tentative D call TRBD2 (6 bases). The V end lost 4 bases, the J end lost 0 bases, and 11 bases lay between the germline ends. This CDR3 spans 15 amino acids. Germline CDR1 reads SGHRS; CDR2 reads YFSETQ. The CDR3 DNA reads TGCGCCAGCAGCCCGCCTAGCGACTCCTACAATGAGCAGTTCTTC. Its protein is CASSPPSDSYNEQFF. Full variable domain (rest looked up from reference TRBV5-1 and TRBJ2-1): KAGVTQTPRYLIKTRGQQVTLSCSPISGHRSVSWYQQTPGQGLQFLFEYFSETQRNKGNFPGRFSGRQFSNSRSEMNVSTLELGDSALYLCASSPPSDSYNEQFFGPGTRLTVL.

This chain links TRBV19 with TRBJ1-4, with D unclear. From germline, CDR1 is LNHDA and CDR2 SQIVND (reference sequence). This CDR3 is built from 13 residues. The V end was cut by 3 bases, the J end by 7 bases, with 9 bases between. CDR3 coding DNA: TGTGCCAGTAGTATCCGGATGGGTGAAAAACTGTTTTTT. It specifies CASSIRMGEKLFF.